The next 9 T cell receptor beta chains were all read from a single sample in a study of T-cell reconstitution after alpha-beta-depleted transplantation in children. Unique molecular identifiers tagged the TCRbeta library. Each CDR3 protein is one row after TCRdb ran MiXCR on the PCR reads. The data hold 45,000 to 60,000 distinct CDR3 sequences, with approximately 52% observed a single time. Source: peripheral blood, taken before TCRalphabeta/CD19-depleted stem cell transplant. The receptors come from a boy under two years old with SCID, due to receive a stem cell transplant.

This clonotype appeared a few times. The chain couples TRBV7-2 to TRBJ2-3; a weak D match, TRBD1 (5 bases). Trimming left V 3 bases short and J 4 bases short, with 8 bases between. This CDR3 is built from 13 residues. Germline-derived CDR1 and CDR2 are SGHTA and FQGNSA. CDR3 nucleotide sequence: TGTGCCAGCAGCTTCAGGGTTCCAGATACGCAGTATTTT. It encodes CASSFRVPDTQYF.

The chain combines TRBV5-6 with TRBJ1-2; D perhaps matches TRBD1 (6 bases). Trimming stripped 3 bases from V and 4 bases from J, with 16 bases between. The V gene's germline CDR1 is SGHDT and CDR2 YYEEEE. The CDR3 loop spans 15 amino acids. This CDR3 is CASSSRNQGPYGYTF. The CDR3 DNA is TGTGCCAGCAGCTCTAGAAATCAGGGGCCCTATGGCTACACCTTC.

The CDR3 protein is CATSQGARRETQYF. CDR3 in DNA: TGTGCCACTAGCCAGGGGGCGCGGAGGGAGACCCAGTACTTC. The chain couples TRBV19 to TRBJ2-5, with 8 bases that match TRBD1. V dropped 10 bases and J dropped 5; count of bases not matched to a gene: 12. Germline loops: CDR1 LNHDA, CDR2 SQIVND (reference sequence). This CDR3 has 14 residues.

This clonotype was picked up many times. The gene calls are TRBV6-5 and TRBJ1-1, with D uncertain. Germline values: CDR1 MNHEY, CDR2 SVGAGI. The CDR3 is 12 residues long. V was trimmed by 7 bases and J by 1 base, leaving 7 bases between them. The CDR3 DNA sequence: TGTGCCAGCAAAGACGGGAACACTGAAGCTTTCTTT. As protein: CASKDGNTEAFF.

V gene TRBV28 combines with J gene TRBJ2-7; 9 nucleotides line up with TRBD2. Germline V CDR1 and CDR2: MDHEN, SYDVKM. The trim removed 7 bases at V and 5 bases at J, leaving 12 bases unmatched. This CDR3 is 15 amino acids long. DNA for the CDR3: TGTGCCAGCACCCTAGGGCCTAGCGGGACCGACGAGCAGTACTTC. Encoded protein: CASTLGPSGTDEQYF.

V gene TRBV7-9 combines with J gene TRBJ2-1; TRBD1 matches at 8 bases. This CDR3 is 16 amino acids long. Unmatched junction bases numbered 11, after V lost 5 bases and J lost 5 bases. CDR1 is SEHNR, CDR2 FQNEAQ, per germline (reference sequence). CDR3 coding DNA: TGTGCCAGCAGCCGCCAGGGGGCCGAAAGGAACAATGAGCAGTTCTTC. Translation: CASSRQGAERNNEQFF.

The table lists this clonotype with a few counts. The V and J genes are TRBV11-2 and TRBJ2-7; 8 nucleotides align to TRBD2. V was clipped by 3 bases and J by 2 bases; unmatched bases: 12. The CDR3 runs 17 residues. CDR1 SGHAT and CDR2 FQNNGV come from the germline V gene. CDR3 DNA: TGTGCCAGCAGCTTTGGGAGGAGCGGGGGATTTCCCTACGAGCAGTACTTC. Translated: CASSFGRSGGFPYEQYF.

The chain combines TRBV7-9 with TRBJ2-7; the D gene is possibly TRBD1 (6 bases). The V end lost 6 bases, the J end lost 4 bases, and 13 bases lay between the germline ends. This CDR3 contains 13 residues. In germline, CDR1 is SEHNR, CDR2 FQNEAQ (reference sequence). DNA for the CDR3: TGTGCCAGCAGTCACAGGGCTAGTTACGAGCAGTACTTC. It translates to CASSHRASYEQYF.

This clonotype was observed a few times. The V gene is TRBV25-1, the J gene TRBJ2-1; weak D call: TRBD1 (6 bases). The CDR3 contains 14 residues. V was clipped by 4 bases and J by 7 bases, with 14 bases between them. In germline, CDR1 is MGHDK, CDR2 SYGVNS. CDR3 DNA: TGTGCCAGCAGTGGACGGGACAACGAGAATGAGCAGTTCTTC. It translates to CASSGRDNENEQFF.